The TCR beta chain under discussion was sequenced for a study of control samples from healthy donors and cancer patients (dated by TCRdb to 2020 to 2022). Receptor libraries were prepared by the immunoSEQ multiplex PCR assay. Drawn from immuneACCESS, this table holds only the in-frame rearrangements with V and J called that TCRdb kept. Clones are partly lost; checked studies trace under half to an unresolved V gene and leave the rest unexplained. Recorded for this sample are about 140,000 clones; roughly 92% of them occurred a single time. About 12% of the sample lies in the top ten. About this clone: Its antigen is not yet known. No base quality information exists; no much larger clone differs at one position.

CDR1 and CDR2 are drawn from the germline V gene: KGHSH, LQKENI. Including cysteine and phenylalanine, the CDR3 has 16 amino acids. Just CDR3 DNA is preserved here, 48 bases in frame from base 1. Trimmed from V: 2 bases; trimmed from J: 1 base; junction bases lacking a gene match: 5. This TCR was recovered from a man aged 40-55 years in good health. The sequenced sample was blood. Recombination connected TRBV18 to TRBJ2-4; 7 bases in between match TRBD1. The CDR3 is CASSPEGGKAKNIQYF. In nucleotide form, the sequence is TGTGCCAGCTCACCAGAAGGGGGCAAGGCCAAAAACATTCAGTACTTC.